This T cell receptor beta chain was profiled in a study of Graves' ophthalmopathy and Graves' hyperthyroidism. PBMCs originated in roughly 9.3 ml of fresh peripheral blood. RNA transcripts were the source from which TCR beta CDR3 regions were amplified. Amplification began with first-round RT-PCR using HTBI primers, then second-round multiplex PCR was performed. MiXCR, run by TCRdb on the multiplex PCR reads, gives a single entry per CDR3 protein. Among around 400,000 distinct CDR3 sequences listed, around a fifth were seen once. V trimming: 6 bases; J trimming: 7 bases; junction bases outside the gene matches: 4. The V gene's germline CDR1 is LNHDA and CDR2 SQIVND (reference sequence). The CDR3 consists of 12 residues.

The J gene is TRBJ2-7, the V gene TRBV19, with TRBD2 matching over 9 bases. This receptor was identified in a woman in her late teens or twenties with stable Graves' hyperthyroidism. Sequenced input: peripheral blood. DNA for the CDR3: TGTGCCAGTAGGGGGACTAGCTGGGAGCAGTACTTC. Protein: CASRGTSWEQYF.